The rows below give T cell receptor beta chains drawn from one sample of a study of cytomegalovirus exposure and HLA in healthy donors. Using immunoSEQ multiplex PCR, the repertoire was profiled, and TCRdb retains in-frame clones only, with some absent. The sample records 210,000 or so clones, 75% to 85% being singletons. Material for sequencing was PBMCs. The receptors were gathered from a woman in her sixties or seventies in good health and CMV-seropositive. The CDR3 runs from the conserved cysteine through the conserved F or W. A D gene is named only where the DNA matches it firmly. Clone size is not always given. Where it is, it says once, few, many or a class for expanded clones.

CDR3 length	D gene	V gene	clone size	J gene	CDR3 DNA	CDR3 protein
16	TRBD1	TRBV14	NA	TRBJ1-2	TGTGCCAGCAGCCAAGATCCAGGGGGACGTAGCTATGGCTACACCTTC	CASSQDPGGRSYGYTF
16	TRBD2	TRBV9	NA	TRBJ2-5	TGTGCCAGCAGCGTAATGGGACTAGCGGGATGGGAGACCCAGTACTTC	CASSVMGLAGWETQYF
14	NA	TRBV18	NA	TRBJ2-3	TGTGCCAGCTCACCACCGGGCAGGGCAGATACGCAGTATTTT	CASSPPGRADTQYF
17	TRBD2	TRBV5-4	NA	TRBJ2-5	TGTGCCAGCAGCTTGTATGCTAGCGGGGGAGGTCAAGAGACCCAGTACTTC	CASSLYASGGGQETQYF
14	TRBD2	TRBV10-3	NA	TRBJ2-1	TGTGCCATCAGTGGGGGCGGGAGGGAGAATGAGCAGTTCTTC	CAISGGGRENEQFF
14	NA	TRBV27	NA	TRBJ2-3	TGTGCCAGCAGCATTGTTTATCGGGGGGATACGCAGTATTTT	CASSIVYRGDTQYF
15	TRBD1	TRBV5-1	NA	TRBJ2-7	TGCGCCAGCAGCGCTGGGGGGACAGGGGTCTACGAGCAGTACTTC	CASSAGGTGVYEQYF
16	TRBD2	TRBV6-5	NA	TRBJ2-7	TGTGCCAGCAGTTTTTCGCTAGCGGGAGAAAAGTACGAGCAGCACTTC	CASSFSLAGEKYEQHF
15	TRBD1	TRBV28	NA	TRBJ1-2	TGTGCCAGCAGTGGATGGGACAGGGGGGGCTATGGCTACACCTTC	CASSGWDRGGYGYTF
13	TRBD1	TRBV30	NA	TRBJ1-4	TGTGCCTGGAAGGGACAGGGCAATGAAAAACTGTTTTTT	CAWKGQGNEKLFF
12	TRBD2	TRBV28	NA	TRBJ2-5	TGTGCCAGCAGTACTAGCGCGGAGACCCAGTACTTC	CASSTSAETQYF
14	NA	TRBV5-4	NA	TRBJ1-4	TGTGCCAGCAGCTTGAGGGGGGGGCGAGAAAAACTGTTTTTT	CASSLRGGREKLFF
13	NA	TRBV30	NA	TRBJ1-3	TGTGCCTGGGCGAATACAGGGGGAAACACCATATATTTT	CAWANTGGNTIYF
12	NA	TRBV28	NA	TRBJ1-3	TGTGCCAGCAGTCCCCTTAGCAACACCATATATTTT	CASSPLSNTIYF
15	NA	TRBV4-3	NA	TRBJ2-7	TGCGCCAGCAGCCAAGATCTTTCAGGGGTTTACGAGCAGTACTTC	CASSQDLSGVYEQYF
17	NA	TRBV9	NA	TRBJ2-7	TGTGCCAGCAGCGTAGGGCCAAAGACTAGGCGGGACTACGAGCAGTACTTC	CASSVGPKTRRDYEQYF
14	TRBD2	TRBV10-2	NA	TRBJ2-2	TGCGCCACCCTCAGCGGGAGCGGCCCCGGGGAGCTGTTTTTT	CATLSGSGPGELFF
14	TRBD1	TRBV30	NA	TRBJ2-7	TGTGCCTGGAGTGTAGGACAGGGGACCTACGAGCAGTACTTC	CAWSVGQGTYEQYF
16	TRBD2	TRBV2	NA	TRBJ2-3	TGTGCCAGCAGTGGGACTAGCGGGAGAGGAACAGATACGCAGTATTTT	CASSGTSGRGTDTQYF
16	TRBD1	TRBV7-3	NA	TRBJ2-5	TGTGCCAGCAGCTTATCCTTACAGGGGTCGAAAGAGACCCAGTACTTC	CASSLSLQGSKETQYF
16	NA	TRBV27	NA	TRBJ2-3	TGTGCCAGCTTACCCGGGAGATGGGTAAGCACAGATACGCAGTATTTT	CASLPGRWVSTDTQYF
13	TRBD2	TRBV10-3	NA	TRBJ2-1	TGTGCCATCAGCCCTGGACTAGCGAATGAGCAGTTCTTC	CAISPGLANEQFF
16	TRBD1	TRBV11-2	NA	TRBJ1-3	TGTACCAGCAGCATGACAGGGGTCGTCTCTGGAAACACCATATATTTT	CTSSMTGVVSGNTIYF
16	NA	TRBV7-2	NA	TRBJ1-5	TGTGCCAGCAGCTTAAGCGGCAGGGGAAGCAATCAGCCCCAGCATTTT	CASSLSGRGSNQPQHF
13	NA	TRBV30	NA	TRBJ1-5	TGTGCCTGGAGTCGAGATAGCAATCAGCCCCAGCATTTT	CAWSRDSNQPQHF
15	TRBD1	TRBV5-1	NA	TRBJ1-4	TGCGCCAGCAGCCCCGGGACAGGAGTTAATGAAAAACTGTTTTTT	CASSPGTGVNEKLFF
14	NA	TRBV5-6	NA	TRBJ2-7	TGTGCCAGCAGCACAAGGGGGAAATCTTACGAGCAGTACTTC	CASSTRGKSYEQYF
15	NA	TRBV7-9	NA	TRBJ2-3	TGTGCCAGCAGTATGCCCAGCATAGCCACAGATACGCAGTATTTT	CASSMPSIATDTQYF
16	TRBD2	TRBV19	NA	TRBJ2-1	TGTGCCAGTAGTAATAAGTGGAGTAGCGGGAGTAATGAGCAGTTCTTC	CASSNKWSSGSNEQFF
15	TRBD2	TRBV6-1	NA	TRBJ2-7	TGTGCCAGCAGAGGCCTTAGCGGGAGTTCCTACGAGCAGTACTTC	CASRGLSGSSYEQYF
14	NA	TRBV10-1	NA	TRBJ2-7	TGCGCCAGCAGTGATGGCTGGGCCTCCTACGAGCAGTACTTC	CASSDGWASYEQYF
16	NA	TRBV28	NA	TRBJ1-3	TGTGCCAGCAGATTTAAAGACGGACACTCTGGAAACACCATATATTTT	CASRFKDGHSGNTIYF
13	NA	TRBV18	NA	TRBJ2-7	TGTGCCAGCATGACCTACCGAGGCTCCGAGCAGTACTTC	CASMTYRGSEQYF
15	NA	TRBV5-1	NA	TRBJ2-5	TGCGCCAGCAGCTTACAGGGAGGGTACCAAGAGACCCAGTACTTC	CASSLQGGYQETQYF
15	TRBD1	TRBV7-9	NA	TRBJ2-2	TGTGCCAGCACGACGGGCCAGGGGGCTGTCGGGGGGCTGTTTTTT	CASTTGQGAVGGLFF
16	TRBD1	TRBV10-1	NA	TRBJ1-1	TGCGCCAGCAGTACCGCGGGACAGGGGGCGCGAACTGAAGCTTTCTTT	CASSTAGQGARTEAFF
13	TRBD1	TRBV6-5	NA	TRBJ1-2	TGTGCCACCTCGTCCGGGACAGACTATGGCTACACCTTC	CATSSGTDYGYTF
21	TRBD1	TRBV28	NA	TRBJ2-6	TGTGCCAGCCGCTCCCCGGGACAGGGACTTGGGATCCCCCCTGGGGCCAACGTCCTGACTTTC	CASRSPGQGLGIPPGANVLTF
11	NA	TRBV20-1	NA	TRBJ2-7	TGCAGTGCTAGAGCAAACTACGAGCAGTACTTC	CSARANYEQYF
15	NA	TRBV7-9	NA	TRBJ2-6	TGTGCCAGCAGCCCCAGGGTCGGTGGGGCCAACGTCCTGACTTTC	CASSPRVGGANVLTF
15	TRBD1	TRBV5-1	NA	TRBJ2-3	TGCGCCAGCAGCACCCGACAGGGGAGCACAGATACGCAGTATTTT	CASSTRQGSTDTQYF
16	NA	TRBV6-1	NA	TRBJ1-5	TGTGCCAGCAGTGGAACAGGGTTGAGTAGCAATCAGCCCCAGCATTTT	CASSGTGLSSNQPQHF
14	TRBD1	TRBV18	few	TRBJ1-1	TGTGCCAGCTCACCAGACAGGGGAAACACTGAAGCTTTCTTT	CASSPDRGNTEAFF